This T cell receptor (beta chain) comes out of a study of T cells in Graves' hyperthyroidism and ophthalmopathy. Disease lasting under 3 months, a NOSPECS grade of at least 4, and a Clinical Activity Score of at least 3 were features of the ophthalmopathy patients. In making diagnoses, clinical symptoms, serum thyroxine and TRAb, thyroid ultrasound and orbital computed tomography were all used. Whole-study findings and limits: Separating ophthalmopathy from stable hyperthyroidism was achieved by a 13 V-J model. Most expanded thyroid clonotypes above 0.001 recurred in blood.

The germline V gene encodes CDR1 DFQATT and CDR2 SNEGSKA (reference sequence). This CDR3 is built from 14 residues. V was pared by 6 bases and J by 4 bases, with 13 bases between. This clonotype was recorded at least ten times. Its antigen is as yet unknown. Amplified TCR beta CDR3 regions came from RNA transcripts. HTBI primers drove first-round RT-PCR of the TCR CDR3. One entry per CDR3 protein results from TCRdb running MiXCR on the multiplex PCR reads. Of hundreds of thousands of distinct CDR3 sequences in the sample, 14% to 15% were seen once. V usage is TRBV20-1 and J usage is TRBJ2-6; possible D gene TRBD1, 5 bases. Sequencing was done on a sample of blood. This clonotype was obtained from a woman aged 40 to 50 with Graves' ophthalmopathy. This chain's CDR3 is CSATAGSGANVLTF. Here the CDR3 DNA reads TGCAGTGCCACCGCAGGGTCCGGGGCCAACGTCCTGACTTTC.